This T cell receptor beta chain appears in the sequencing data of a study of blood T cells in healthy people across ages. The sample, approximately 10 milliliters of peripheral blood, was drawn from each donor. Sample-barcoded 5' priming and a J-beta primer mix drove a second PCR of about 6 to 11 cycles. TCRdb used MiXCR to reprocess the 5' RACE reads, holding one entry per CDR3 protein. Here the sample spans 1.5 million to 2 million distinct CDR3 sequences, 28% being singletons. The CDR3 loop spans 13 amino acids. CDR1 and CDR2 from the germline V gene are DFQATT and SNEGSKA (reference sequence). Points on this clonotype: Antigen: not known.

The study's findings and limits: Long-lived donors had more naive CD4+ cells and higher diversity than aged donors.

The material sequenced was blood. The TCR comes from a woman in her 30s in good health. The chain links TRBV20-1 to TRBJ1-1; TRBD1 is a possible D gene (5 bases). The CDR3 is CSARQSMNTEAFF. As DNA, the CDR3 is TGCAGCGCTCGACAGAGTATGAACACTGAAGCTTTCTTT.